This T cell receptor beta chain was retrieved from a study of human T cells and chemical hapten exposure. In the study overall: DPC at 2% was the sensitizing agent, placed on approximately 2 cm by approximately 2 cm of upper inner arm skin. Findings of the study overall: There were significantly more large CDR3 similarity clusters among expanded TCRs than among controls.

The time point: patch test 3, about 24 weeks after DPC sensitization. Noted treatment: therapeutic diphenylcyclopropenone sensitization with weekly scalp DPC. Blood, whole and unfractionated, served as the source for total RNA extraction. This clonotype was recorded many times. Its antigen is currently unknown. In the library, unique molecular identifiers were attached to individual cDNA molecules. TCRdb passed the RACE reads through MiXCR, listing each CDR3 protein once. The sample contains tens of thousands of distinct CDR3 sequences, approximately 10% of which appear only once. The source was whole blood, collected in connection with sensitization to the hapten diphenylcyclopropenone (DPC). The receptor's source is a woman aged 45 to 65 with alopecia areata. Some clones in this sample may be carry-over from other donors' samples.

For the CDR3, the DNA is TGTGCCACCAGTCAAAAACCCCGATTATGGCCGCGCTCCTACAATGAGCAGTTCTTC. It is translated as CATSQKPRLWPRSYNEQFF. J is TRBJ2-1 and V is TRBV24-1, with D uncertain. CDR1 KGHDR and CDR2 SFDVKD come from the germline V gene. The CDR3 covers 19 residues. V lost 6 bases to trimming and J lost 0 bases, with 23 bases between them.